The rows below give T cell receptor beta chains drawn from one sample of a study of neoadjuvant anti-PD-1 for oral cavity cancer. TCRdb's copy holds only in-frame clones and misses some; the assay was immunoSEQ multiplex PCR. Among 12,000 to 15,000 clones, 65% to 75% were seen once, and the ten largest hold approximately 2.3%. This specimen consisted of PBMCs, obtained before nivolumab (anti-PD-1) treatment. Receptor source: a person between 40 and 85 years old with oral cavity squamous cell carcinoma. The CDR3 runs from the conserved cysteine through the conserved F or W. The D gene is left open where the match is weak. A clone size is listed for some rows: how often the clone was seen (once, few, many), or a class if it is expanded.

d_call: -
j_call: TRBJ1-2
clone_size: -
v_call: TRBV5-5
cdr3_nt: TGTGCCAGCAGTCCTGGGGGGGCCCAACCCTATGGCTACACCTTC
cdr3_aa: CASSPGGAQPYGYTF

d_call: -
j_call: TRBJ1-3
clone_size: -
v_call: TRBV5-8
cdr3_nt: TGTGCCAGCAGCTTGCTCCAATCTGGAAACACCATATATTTT
cdr3_aa: CASSLLQSGNTIYF

d_call: -
j_call: TRBJ2-1
clone_size: once
v_call: TRBV5-1
cdr3_nt: TGCGCCAGCAGCTTGGGGTCACTCCGGGTGGATGAGCAGTTCTTC
cdr3_aa: CASSLGSLRVDEQFF

d_call: -
j_call: TRBJ2-3
clone_size: once
v_call: TRBV11-1
cdr3_nt: TGTGCCAGCAGCTCCCGGTTCCGAACTAGAGACGCTACGCAGTATTTT
cdr3_aa: CASSSRFRTRDATQYF

d_call: -
j_call: TRBJ1-2
clone_size: -
v_call: TRBV7-2
cdr3_nt: TGTGCCAGCCTTTCTCCCCCGGGACAAGGCTACACCTTC
cdr3_aa: CASLSPPGQGYTF

d_call: TRBD2
j_call: TRBJ2-3
clone_size: once
v_call: TRBV5-1
cdr3_nt: TGCGCCAGCAAAGCGGCTAGCGGGAGAGGGGCGGATACGCAGTATTTT
cdr3_aa: CASKAASGRGADTQYF

d_call: TRBD1
j_call: TRBJ2-5
clone_size: -
v_call: TRBV5-1
cdr3_nt: TGCGCCAGCAGCTTGGGGACAGGGGATGAGACCCAGTACTTC
cdr3_aa: CASSLGTGDETQYF

d_call: -
j_call: TRBJ2-3
clone_size: -
v_call: TRBV6-6
cdr3_nt: TGTGCCAGCAGTTACTCACGGGGCCGCACAGATACGCAGTATTTT
cdr3_aa: CASSYSRGRTDTQYF

d_call: -
j_call: TRBJ1-2
clone_size: -
v_call: TRBV5-6
cdr3_nt: TGTGCCAGCAGCTTGGTAAGGCAGTCGTCTGGGGGCTACACCTTC
cdr3_aa: CASSLVRQSSGGYTF

d_call: -
j_call: TRBJ1-6
clone_size: once
v_call: TRBV30
cdr3_nt: TGTGCCTGGAAATTTTCAGGGGCCACTCAATCACCCCTCCACTTT
cdr3_aa: CAWKFSGATQSPLHF

d_call: -
j_call: TRBJ2-5
clone_size: -
v_call: TRBV11-2
cdr3_nt: TGTGCCAGCAGCTTAAGGGGGGAACCGGAGACCCAGTACTTC
cdr3_aa: CASSLRGEPETQYF